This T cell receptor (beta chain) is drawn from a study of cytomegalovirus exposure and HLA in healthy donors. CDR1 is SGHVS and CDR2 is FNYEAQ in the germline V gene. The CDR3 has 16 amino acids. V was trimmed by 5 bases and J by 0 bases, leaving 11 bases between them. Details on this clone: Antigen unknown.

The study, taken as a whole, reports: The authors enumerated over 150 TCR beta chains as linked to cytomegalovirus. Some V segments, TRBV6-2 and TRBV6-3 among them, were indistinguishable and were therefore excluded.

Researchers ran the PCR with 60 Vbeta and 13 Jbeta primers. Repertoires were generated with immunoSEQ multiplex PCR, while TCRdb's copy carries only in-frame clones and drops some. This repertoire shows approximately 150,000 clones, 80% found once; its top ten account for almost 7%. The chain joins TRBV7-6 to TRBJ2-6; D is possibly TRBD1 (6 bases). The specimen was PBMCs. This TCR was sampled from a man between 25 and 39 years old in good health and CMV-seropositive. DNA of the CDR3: TGTGCCAGCAGCGACAGGAGAACCTCTGGGGCCAACGTCCTGACTTTC. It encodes CASSDRRTSGANVLTF.